These 18 T cell receptor beta chains share one sample of origin, sequenced in a study of CXCR3-negative and CXCR3-positive naive CD8 T cells. Whole-study findings and limits: Against CXCR3-negative naive cells, CXCR3-positive naive cells showed more hydrophobic TRB CDR3s.

For these TCRs, the target antigens are not known. 5' RACE with UMI labels generated the TRB cDNA libraries. One entry per CDR3 protein, without DNA, is what TCRdb gives after re-calling the 5' RACE reads. The table for this sample gives about 56,000 distinct CDR3 sequences. Source material: naive CXCR3+ CD8+ T cells from blood. Subset indicated: CD45RO-CCR7+CD27+CD95- naive CD8+ T cells expressing CXCR3 (TNR3+). These receptors were obtained from a human donor in good health. Some clones in this sample may be carry-over from other donors' samples.

The gene calls are TRBV12-3 or TRBV12-4 and TRBJ2-7; the D gene TCRdb calls, TRBD1, cannot be checked with no DNA. The CDR3 runs 12 residues. The CDR3 sequence is CASRDGNYEQYF.

The chain links TRBV4-1 to TRBJ2-3; TCRdb picks TRBD1, but there is no DNA to check that call. Germline V gene sequence: CDR1 MGHRA, CDR2 YSYEKL. The CDR3 has 14 amino acids. CDR3: CASSQIGTTDTQYF.

V gene TRBV29-1 combines with J gene TRBJ2-7; TCRdb's D call, TRBD1, is unchecked because there is no DNA. This CDR3 has 14 residues. Germline V gene lookup returns CDR1 SQVTM and CDR2 ANQGSEA. Here the CDR3 reads CSVEDPNREYEQYF.

The chain combines TRBV7-9 with TRBJ2-1; the D call of TRBD1 rests on TCRdb alone, since no DNA is present to check it. This CDR3 comprises 17 residues. Germline values: CDR1 SEHNR, CDR2 FQNEAQ (reference sequence). CDR3 amino acids: CASSLAGQGLRFDEQFF. The whole variable domain, remainder taken from reference TRBV7-9 and TRBJ2-1, is DTGVSQNPRHKITKRGQNVTFRCDPISEHNRLYWYRQTLGQGPEFLTYFQNEAQLEKSRLLSDRFSAERPKGSFSTLEIQRTEQGDSAMYLCASSLAGQGLRFDEQFFGPGTRLTVL.

The chain links TRBV7-9 to TRBJ2-4; the D gene TCRdb calls, TRBD1, cannot be checked with no DNA. The germline V gene has CDR1 SEHNR and CDR2 FQNEAQ (reference sequence). This CDR3 is 18 amino acids long. The CDR3 loop is CASSPFSRGASAKNIQYF.

This chain uses TRBV3-1 with TRBJ1-6; TCRdb designates TRBD1, a call that cannot be tested without DNA. The CDR3 sequence is 17 residues long. Germline V gene sequence: CDR1 LGHDT, CDR2 YNNKEL (reference sequence). CDR3 sequence reads: CASSQGRDSIYNSPLHF.

The chain couples TRBV9 to TRBJ2-1; TCRdb proposes TRBD2, but this gene call is untestable without DNA. The V gene's germline CDR1 is SGDLS and CDR2 YYNGEE. This CDR3 spans 18 amino acids. This CDR3 is CASSVGTSLRNSYNEQFF.

The chain is built from TRBV28 and TRBJ2-7; TCRdb's D gene call, TRBD1, goes unchecked for lack of DNA. The CDR3 is 12 amino acids. The germline V gene encodes CDR1 MDHEN and CDR2 SYDVKM. The CDR3 region is CASRDRFYEQYF.

The gene calls are TRBV29-1 and TRBJ2-1; the TCRdb D gene call, TRBD1, has no DNA to confirm it. Per germline, CDR1 SQVTM and CDR2 ANQGSEA. This CDR3 spans 13 amino acids. This CDR3 is CSVRGVSYNEQFF.

The V and J genes are TRBV11-2 and TRBJ2-7; with no DNA, the TCRdb D assignment of TRBD1 cannot be verified. The CDR3 loop spans 14 amino acids. Looked up from germline, CDR1 is SGHAT and CDR2 is FQNNGV. This CDR3 is CASSLGGQGAVRYF.

The chain links TRBV7-2 to TRBJ2-7; TCRdb indicates TRBD2, and absent DNA this call remains unverified. This CDR3 is built from 15 residues. The germline CDR1 and CDR2 sequences are SGHTA and FQGNSA. CDR3 in amino acids: CASSPIQGGGYEQYF.

The rearrangement uses TRBV6-2 or TRBV6-3 and TRBJ2-7; TCRdb selects TRBD1, and the lack of DNA leaves this call unchecked. CDR1 is MNHEY, CDR2 SVGEGT, per germline. The CDR3 length is 13 residues. The CDR3 loop reads CASSYGTDYEQYF.

The chain carries TRBV4-2 and TRBJ2-7; the D call of TRBD2 rests on TCRdb alone, since no DNA is present to check it. The CDR3 sequence is 16 residues long. Germline V gives CDR1 LGHNA, CDR2 YNFKEQ. The CDR3: CASSQLGLMSSYEQYF.

The genes are TRBV12-3 or TRBV12-4 and TRBJ2-7; TCRdb indicates TRBD2, and absent DNA this call remains unverified. This CDR3 has 13 amino acids. The CDR3 region is CASSFGGGEEQYF.

The rearrangement joins TRBV6-1 to TRBJ2-7; TCRdb's D gene call, TRBD2, goes unchecked for lack of DNA. Germline CDR1 is MNHNS and CDR2 is SASEGT. CDR3 size: 15 residues. The CDR3 region is CASTILAQLSYEQYF.

The CDR3 is CSVETGANVLTF. The chain is built from TRBV29-1 and TRBJ2-6. Germline lookup yields CDR1 SQVTM and CDR2 ANQGSEA. The CDR3 runs 12 residues.

The genes are TRBV29-1 and TRBJ1-1. This CDR3 contains 12 residues. CDR1 is SQVTM, CDR2 ANQGSEA, per germline. The CDR3 here is CSFCEVGTEAFF.

This rearrangement joins TRBV20-1 to TRBJ2-1; TCRdb outputs TRBD1, but without DNA this stays unchecked. CDR1 and CDR2 (germline): DFQATT, SNEGSKA (reference sequence). The CDR3 contains 18 residues. Here the CDR3 reads CSATERGAPVSSYNEQFF.